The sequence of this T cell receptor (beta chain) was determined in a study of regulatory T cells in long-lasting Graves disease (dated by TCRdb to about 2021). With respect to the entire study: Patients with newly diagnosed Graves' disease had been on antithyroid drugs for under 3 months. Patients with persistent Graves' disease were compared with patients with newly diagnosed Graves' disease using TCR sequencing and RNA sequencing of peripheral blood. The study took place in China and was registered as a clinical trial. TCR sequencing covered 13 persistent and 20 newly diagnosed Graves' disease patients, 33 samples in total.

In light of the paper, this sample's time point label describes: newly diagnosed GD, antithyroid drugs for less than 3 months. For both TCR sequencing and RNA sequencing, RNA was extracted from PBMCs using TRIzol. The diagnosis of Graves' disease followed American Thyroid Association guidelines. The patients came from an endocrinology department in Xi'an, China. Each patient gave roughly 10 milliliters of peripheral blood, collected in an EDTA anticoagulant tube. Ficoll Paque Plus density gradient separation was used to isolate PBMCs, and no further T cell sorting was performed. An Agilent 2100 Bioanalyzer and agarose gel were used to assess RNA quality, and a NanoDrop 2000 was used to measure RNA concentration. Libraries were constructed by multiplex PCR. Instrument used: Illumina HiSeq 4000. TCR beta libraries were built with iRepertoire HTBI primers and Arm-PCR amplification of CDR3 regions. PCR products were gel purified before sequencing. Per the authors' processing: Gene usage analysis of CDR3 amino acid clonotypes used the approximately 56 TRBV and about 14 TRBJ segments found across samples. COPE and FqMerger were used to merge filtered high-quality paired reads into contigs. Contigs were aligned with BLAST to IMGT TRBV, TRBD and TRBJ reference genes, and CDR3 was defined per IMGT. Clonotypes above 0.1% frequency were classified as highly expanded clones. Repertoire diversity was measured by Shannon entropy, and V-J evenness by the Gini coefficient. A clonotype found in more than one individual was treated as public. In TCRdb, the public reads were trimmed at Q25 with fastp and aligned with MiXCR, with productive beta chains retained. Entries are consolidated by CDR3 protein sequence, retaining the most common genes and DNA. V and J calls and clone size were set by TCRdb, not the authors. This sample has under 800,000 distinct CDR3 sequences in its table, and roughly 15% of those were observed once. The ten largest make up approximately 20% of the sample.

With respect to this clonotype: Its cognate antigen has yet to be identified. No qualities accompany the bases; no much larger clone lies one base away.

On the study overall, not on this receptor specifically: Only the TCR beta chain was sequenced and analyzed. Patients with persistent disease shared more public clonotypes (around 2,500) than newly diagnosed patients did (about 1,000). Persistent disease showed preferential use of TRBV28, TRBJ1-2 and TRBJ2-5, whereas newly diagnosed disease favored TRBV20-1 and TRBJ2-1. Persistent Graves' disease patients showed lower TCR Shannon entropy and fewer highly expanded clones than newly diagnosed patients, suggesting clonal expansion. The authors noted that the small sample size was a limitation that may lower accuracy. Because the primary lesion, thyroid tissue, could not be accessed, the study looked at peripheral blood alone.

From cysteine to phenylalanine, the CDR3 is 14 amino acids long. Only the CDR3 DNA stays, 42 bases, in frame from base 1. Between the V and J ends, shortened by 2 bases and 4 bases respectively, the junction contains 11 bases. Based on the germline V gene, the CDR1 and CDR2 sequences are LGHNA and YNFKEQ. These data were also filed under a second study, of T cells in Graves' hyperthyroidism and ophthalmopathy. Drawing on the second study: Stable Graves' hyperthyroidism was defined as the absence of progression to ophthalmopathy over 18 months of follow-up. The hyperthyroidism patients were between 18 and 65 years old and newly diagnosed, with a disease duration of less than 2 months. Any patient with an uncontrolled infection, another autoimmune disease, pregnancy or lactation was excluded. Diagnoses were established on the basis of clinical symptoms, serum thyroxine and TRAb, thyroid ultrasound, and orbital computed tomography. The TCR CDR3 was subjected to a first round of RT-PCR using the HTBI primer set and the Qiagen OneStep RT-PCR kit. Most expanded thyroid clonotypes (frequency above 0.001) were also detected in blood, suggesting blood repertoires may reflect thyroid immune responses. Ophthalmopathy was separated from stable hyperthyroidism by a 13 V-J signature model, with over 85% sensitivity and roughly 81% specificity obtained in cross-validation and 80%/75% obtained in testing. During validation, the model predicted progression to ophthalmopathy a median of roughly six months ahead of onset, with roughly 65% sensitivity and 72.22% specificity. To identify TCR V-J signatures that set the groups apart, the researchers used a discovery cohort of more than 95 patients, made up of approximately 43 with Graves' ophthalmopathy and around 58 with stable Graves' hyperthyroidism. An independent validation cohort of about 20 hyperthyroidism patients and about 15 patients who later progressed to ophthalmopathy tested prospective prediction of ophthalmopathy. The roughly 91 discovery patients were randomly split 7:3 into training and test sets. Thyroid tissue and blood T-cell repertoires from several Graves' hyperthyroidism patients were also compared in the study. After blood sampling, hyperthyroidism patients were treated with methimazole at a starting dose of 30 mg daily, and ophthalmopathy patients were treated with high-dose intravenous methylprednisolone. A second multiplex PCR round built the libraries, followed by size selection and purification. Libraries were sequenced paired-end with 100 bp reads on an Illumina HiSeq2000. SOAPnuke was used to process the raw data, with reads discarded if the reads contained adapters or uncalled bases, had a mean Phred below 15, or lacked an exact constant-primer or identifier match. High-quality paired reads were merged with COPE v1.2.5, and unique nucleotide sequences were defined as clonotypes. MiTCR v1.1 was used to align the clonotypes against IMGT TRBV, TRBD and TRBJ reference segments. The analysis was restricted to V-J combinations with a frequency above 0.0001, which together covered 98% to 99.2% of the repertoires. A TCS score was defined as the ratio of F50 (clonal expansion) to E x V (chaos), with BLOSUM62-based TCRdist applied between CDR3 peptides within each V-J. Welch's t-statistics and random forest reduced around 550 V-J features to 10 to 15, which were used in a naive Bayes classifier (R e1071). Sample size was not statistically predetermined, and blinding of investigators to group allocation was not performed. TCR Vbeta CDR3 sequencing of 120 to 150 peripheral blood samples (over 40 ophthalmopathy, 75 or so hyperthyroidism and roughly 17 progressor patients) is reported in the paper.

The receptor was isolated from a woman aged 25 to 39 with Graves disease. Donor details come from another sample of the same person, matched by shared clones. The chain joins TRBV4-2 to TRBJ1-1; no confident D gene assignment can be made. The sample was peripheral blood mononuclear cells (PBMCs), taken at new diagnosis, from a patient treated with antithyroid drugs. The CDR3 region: CASSQQAVGTEAFF. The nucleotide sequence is TGTGCCAGCAGCCAACAGGCGGTGGGCACTGAAGCTTTCTTT.